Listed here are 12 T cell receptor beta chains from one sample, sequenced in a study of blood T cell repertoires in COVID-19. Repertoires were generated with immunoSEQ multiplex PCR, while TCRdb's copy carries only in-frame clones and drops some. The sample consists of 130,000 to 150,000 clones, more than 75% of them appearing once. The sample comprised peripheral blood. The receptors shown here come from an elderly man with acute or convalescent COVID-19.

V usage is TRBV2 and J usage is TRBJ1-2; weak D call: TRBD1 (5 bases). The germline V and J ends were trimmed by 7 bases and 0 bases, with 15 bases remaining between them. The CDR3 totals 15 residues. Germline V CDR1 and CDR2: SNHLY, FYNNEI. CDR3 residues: CASKVNRQANYGYTF. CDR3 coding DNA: TGTGCCAGCAAAGTTAACAGGCAGGCTAACTATGGCTACACCTTC.

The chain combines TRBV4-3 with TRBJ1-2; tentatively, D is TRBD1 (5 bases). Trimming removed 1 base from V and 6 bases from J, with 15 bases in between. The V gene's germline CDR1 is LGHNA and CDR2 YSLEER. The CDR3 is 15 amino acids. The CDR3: CASSQALRGGDGYTF. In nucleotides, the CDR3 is TGCGCCAGCAGCCAAGCCTTGAGGGGAGGAGATGGCTACACCTTC.

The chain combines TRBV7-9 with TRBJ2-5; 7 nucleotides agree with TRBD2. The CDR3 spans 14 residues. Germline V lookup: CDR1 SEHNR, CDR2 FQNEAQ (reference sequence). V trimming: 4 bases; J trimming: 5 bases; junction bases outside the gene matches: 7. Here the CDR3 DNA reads TGTGCCAGCAGCTACTCGGGGGGATGGGAGACCCAGTACTTC. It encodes CASSYSGGWETQYF.

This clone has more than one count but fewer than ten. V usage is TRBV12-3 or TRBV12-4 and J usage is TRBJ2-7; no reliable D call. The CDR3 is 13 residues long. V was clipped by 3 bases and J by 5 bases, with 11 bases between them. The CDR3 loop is CASSFGQVHEQYF. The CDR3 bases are TGTGCCAGCAGTTTTGGCCAGGTCCACGAGCAGTACTTC.

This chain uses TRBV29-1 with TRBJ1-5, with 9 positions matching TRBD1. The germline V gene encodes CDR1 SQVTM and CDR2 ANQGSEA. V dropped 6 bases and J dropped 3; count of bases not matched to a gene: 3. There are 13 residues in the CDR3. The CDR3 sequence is CSVGTGTNQPQHF. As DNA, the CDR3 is TGCAGCGTGGGGACAGGGACCAATCAGCCCCAGCATTTT.

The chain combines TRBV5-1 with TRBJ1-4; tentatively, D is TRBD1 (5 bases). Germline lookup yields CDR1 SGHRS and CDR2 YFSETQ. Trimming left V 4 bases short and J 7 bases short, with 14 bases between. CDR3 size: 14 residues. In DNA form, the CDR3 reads TGCGCCAGCAGCAGAACAACGGGGGGTGAAAAACTGTTTTTT. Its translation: CASSRTTGGEKLFF. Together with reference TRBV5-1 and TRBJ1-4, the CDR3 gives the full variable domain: KAGVTQTPRYLIKTRGQQVTLSCSPISGHRSVSWYQQTPGQGLQFLFEYFSETQRNKGNFPGRFSGRQFSNSRSEMNVSTLELGDSALYLCASSRTTGGEKLFFGSGTQLSVL.

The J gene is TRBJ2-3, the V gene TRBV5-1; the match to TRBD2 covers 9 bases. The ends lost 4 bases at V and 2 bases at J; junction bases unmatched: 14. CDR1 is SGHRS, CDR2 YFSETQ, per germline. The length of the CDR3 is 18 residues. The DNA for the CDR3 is TGCGCCAGCAGCCGGACTGGCGGGGGGGCCTTTGTCACAGATACGCAGTATTTT. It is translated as CASSRTGGGAFVTDTQYF.

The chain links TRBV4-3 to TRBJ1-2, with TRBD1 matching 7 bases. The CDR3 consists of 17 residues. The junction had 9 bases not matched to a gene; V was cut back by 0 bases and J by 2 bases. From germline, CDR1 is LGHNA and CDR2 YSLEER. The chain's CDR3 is CASSQDWRGQTNYGYTF. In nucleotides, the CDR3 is TGCGCCAGCAGCCAAGATTGGAGGGGGCAGACCAACTATGGCTACACCTTC.

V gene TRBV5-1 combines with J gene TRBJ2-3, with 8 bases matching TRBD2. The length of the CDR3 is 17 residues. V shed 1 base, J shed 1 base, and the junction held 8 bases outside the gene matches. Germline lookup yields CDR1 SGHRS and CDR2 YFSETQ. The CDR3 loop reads CASSLMGAGGGTDTQYF. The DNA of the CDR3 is TGCGCCAGCAGCTTGATGGGTGCGGGGGGCGGCACAGATACGCAGTATTTT.

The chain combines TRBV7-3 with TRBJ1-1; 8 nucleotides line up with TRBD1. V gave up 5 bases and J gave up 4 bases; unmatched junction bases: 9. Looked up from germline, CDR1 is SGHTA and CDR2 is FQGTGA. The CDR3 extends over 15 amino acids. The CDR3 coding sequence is TGTGCCAGCAGCCTTGACAGGGGAATAGGCACTGAAGCTTTCTTT. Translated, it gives CASSLDRGIGTEAFF.

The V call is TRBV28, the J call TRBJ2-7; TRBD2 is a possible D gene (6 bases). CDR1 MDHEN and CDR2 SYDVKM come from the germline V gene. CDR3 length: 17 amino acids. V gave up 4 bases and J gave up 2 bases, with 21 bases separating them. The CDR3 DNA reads TGTGCCAGCAGTTCCCCTCCTGGGGGGACGGGAGCCTACGAGCAGTACTTC. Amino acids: CASSSPPGGTGAYEQYF.

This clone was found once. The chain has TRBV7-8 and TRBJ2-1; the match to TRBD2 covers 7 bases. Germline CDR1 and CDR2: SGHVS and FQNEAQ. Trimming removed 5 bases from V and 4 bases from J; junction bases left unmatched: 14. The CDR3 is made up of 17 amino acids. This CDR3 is CASSPPGGWTRYNEQFF. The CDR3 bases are TGTGCCAGCAGCCCCCCGGGTGGGTGGACTAGATACAATGAGCAGTTCTTC.